These 27 T cell receptor beta chains were sequenced from one sample in a study of shared clonotypes between healthy human individuals (dated by TCRdb to 2020 to 2021). Library preparation employed the immunoSEQ multiplex PCR assay. TCRdb mirrors the immuneACCESS table, restricted to in-frame sequences. Some clones are absent from its copies; in checked studies, under half trace to an unresolved V gene, and the reason for the others is unknown. The sample table contains some 2,500,000 clones; only one count was recorded for under 95% of them. The ten top clones hold around 0.4% of the sample. Input material: naive CD4+ T cells from PBMCs. The cell subset or site label here, explained by the study, means: CD45RA+ positively selected. These receptors all come from a man between 18 and 29 years old in good health. Some clones in this sample may be carry-over from other donors' samples.

A remark on this clone: The same CDR3 also results from other DNA sequences found in this sample. This rearrangement joins TRBV19 to TRBJ1-5; 9 bases line up with TRBD1. V gave up 4 bases and J gave up 4 bases; unmatched junction bases: 8. Germline values: CDR1 LNHDA, CDR2 SQIVND (reference sequence). The CDR3 covers 16 residues. CDR3 sequence reads: CASSTLPGQGNQPQHF. CDR3 DNA: TGTGCCAGTAGTACCCTACCGGGACAGGGAAATCAGCCCCAGCATTTT.

V and J are TRBV6-1 and TRBJ2-7; D possibly corresponds to TRBD2 (6 bases). V dropped 6 bases and J dropped 0 bases, with 15 bases sitting between them. Germline V CDR1 and CDR2: MNHNS, SASEGT. The CDR3 is made up of 15 amino acids. The CDR3 spells CASRSVAVSSYEQYF. The CDR3 nucleotides read TGTGCCAGCAGGTCGGTAGCGGTGAGCTCCTACGAGCAGTACTTC.

This chain joins TRBV6-5 and TRBJ1-2; the D gene is possibly TRBD1 (6 bases). CDR1 and CDR2 from the germline V gene are MNHEY and SVGAGI. Trimming pared 5 bases from V and 3 bases from J, leaving 16 bases between. CDR3 length: 15 amino acids. The CDR3 sequence is CASSPTGDGDYGYTF. DNA of the CDR3: TGTGCCAGCAGTCCGACAGGAGACGGAGACTATGGCTACACCTTC.

The rearrangement links TRBV5-1 to TRBJ1-2; 9 bases fit TRBD1. The CDR3 extends over 14 amino acids. CDR1 is SGHRS, CDR2 YFSETQ, per germline. J lost 6 bases, V lost 4 bases, and 7 bases had no gene match. The CDR3 DNA sequence: TGCGCCAGCAGCCCTGGACAGGGGTTTGATGGCTACACCTTC. This codes for CASSPGQGFDGYTF.

This chain links TRBV5-4 with TRBJ2-7; 11 bases fit TRBD1. The CDR3 has 15 residues. The V and J ends lost 7 bases and 7 bases, in that order; junction bases with no gene match: 13. Germline V CDR1 and CDR2: SGHNT, YYREEE (reference sequence). The DNA of the CDR3 is TGTGCCAGCGGAAATGTTGGACAGGGGGCGGGAGAGCAGTACTTC. The encoded protein is CASGNVGQGAGEQYF.

V is TRBV30 and J is TRBJ2-5; 8 bases agree with TRBD2. The CDR3 is 13 residues long. Germline V gene lookup returns CDR1 GTSNPN and CDR2 SVGIG (reference sequence). J was trimmed by 5 bases and V by 5 bases; bases with no gene match: 7. The CDR3 loop reads CAWGSGSVETQYF. In DNA form, the CDR3 reads TGTGCCTGGGGGAGCGGGAGTGTGGAGACCCAGTACTTC.

This clone was seen only once. The chain links TRBV9 to TRBJ2-1, with TRBD1 matching 9 bases. V lost 4 bases and J lost 8; bases outside the gene matches: 13. Germline lookup yields CDR1 SGDLS and CDR2 YYNGEE. The CDR3 length is 16 residues. The CDR3 DNA is TGTGCCAGCAGCCTTTGGACAGGGGCCACCCCGGATGAGCAGTTCTTC. Translating gives CASSLWTGATPDEQFF.

V gene TRBV7-9 combines with J gene TRBJ1-5; TRBD1 matches 7 bases. Germline CDR1 reads SEHNR; CDR2 reads FQNEAQ (reference sequence). V was clipped by 3 bases and J by 5 bases; unmatched bases: 4. The CDR3 has 14 amino acids. The CDR3 region is CASSFGDSYQPQHF. CDR3 DNA: TGTGCCAGCAGCTTTGGGGACAGCTATCAGCCCCAGCATTTT.

The chain couples TRBV11-2 to TRBJ2-3; D is unresolved. Trimming shortened V by 3 bases and J by 2 bases, and 15 bases separated the two germline ends. The CDR3 loop spans 16 amino acids. Per the germline V gene, CDR1 is SGHAT and CDR2 is FQNNGV. The CDR3 region has the DNA TGTGCCAGCAGCTTCGGATTAAACAGACTCACAGATACGCAGTATTTT. Encoded protein: CASSFGLNRLTDTQYF.

J is TRBJ2-7 and V is TRBV6-4, with 9 nucleotides matching TRBD2. In germline, CDR1 is MRHNA, CDR2 SNTAGT. V lost 11 bases, J lost 1 base, and 12 bases stayed unmatched. The CDR3 is made up of 15 amino acids. DNA for the CDR3: TGTGCCCCGGGCGGGGTTAGCGGGAGTTCCTACGAGCAGTACTTC. This translates into CAPGGVSGSSYEQYF.

The V gene is TRBV5-1, the J gene TRBJ2-7, with 15 bases identical to TRBD2. This CDR3 is built from 17 residues. V shed 3 bases, J shed 0 bases, and the junction held 4 bases outside the gene matches. CDR1 is SGHRS and CDR2 is YFSETQ in the germline V gene. Written as DNA, the CDR3 is TGCGCCAGCAGCTACGGGACTAGCGGGAGGAGCTCCTACGAGCAGTACTTC. The encoded protein is CASSYGTSGRSSYEQYF.

As concerns this clone: Other nucleotide sequences in the sample specify the same CDR3. This sequence joins TRBV5-1 and TRBJ2-7; weak D call: TRBD1 (5 bases). V was trimmed by 2 bases and J by 3 bases, leaving 12 bases between them. The CDR3 covers 14 residues. Germline lookup yields CDR1 SGHRS and CDR2 YFSETQ. CDR3 residues: CASSLGQGLYEQYF. As DNA, the CDR3 is TGCGCCAGCAGCTTAGGGCAGGGCCTCTACGAGCAGTACTTC.

The chain employs TRBV30 and TRBJ2-1, with 7 bases fitting TRBD2. Germline CDR1 GTSNPN, CDR2 SVGIG (reference sequence). V was clipped by 3 bases and J by 7 bases; unmatched bases: 3. CDR3 length: 12 residues. CDR3 loop: CAWSISGNEQFF. In DNA form, the CDR3 reads TGTGCCTGGAGCATTAGCGGGAATGAGCAGTTCTTC.

The chain couples TRBV11-2 to TRBJ2-1; weak D call: TRBD2 (6 bases). The germline V gene has CDR1 SGHAT and CDR2 FQNNGV. Trimming removed 1 base from V and 8 bases from J, with 6 bases in between. This CDR3 has 12 residues. The chain's CDR3 is CASSLAGDEQFF. Written as DNA, the CDR3 is TGTGCCAGCAGCTTAGCGGGGGATGAGCAGTTCTTC.

The J gene is TRBJ2-1, the V gene TRBV7-9, with D hard to call. The CDR3 covers 14 residues. Trimming left V 7 bases short and J 0 bases short, with 10 bases between. Germline V gives CDR1 SEHNR, CDR2 FQNEAQ (reference sequence). The CDR3 is CASKYLSSYNEQFF. CDR3 coding DNA: TGTGCCAGCAAGTACTTGAGCTCCTACAATGAGCAGTTCTTC.

The chain combines TRBV5-5 with TRBJ1-3; a weak D match, TRBD1 (6 bases). Trimming shortened V by 3 bases and J by 0 bases, and 16 bases separated the two germline ends. This CDR3 has 17 amino acids. Germline values: CDR1 SGHKS, CDR2 YYEKEE (reference sequence). The CDR3 bases are TGTGCCAGCAGCTGGGTGGTGACAGGTCTCTCTGGAAACACCATATATTTT. Protein: CASSWVVTGLSGNTIYF.

The chain is built from TRBV10-1 and TRBJ2-7; 12 bases are shared with TRBD2. The CDR3 has 14 amino acids. CDR1 and CDR2 from the germline V gene are WNHNN and SYGVQD (reference sequence). The V segment lost 4 bases and the J segment 5 bases; nucleotides outside the gene matches: 3. CDR3 coding DNA: TGCGCCAGCAGTGCTAGCGGGAGGGCCGACGAGCAGTACTTC. This translates into CASSASGRADEQYF.

This chain connects TRBV2 to TRBJ1-1; the match to TRBD1 covers 8 bases. The CDR3 extends over 13 amino acids. Trimming removed 11 bases from V and 1 base from J; junction bases left unmatched: 6. Germline CDR1 and CDR2: SNHLY and FYNNEI. Here the CDR3 reads CAGQGAGNTEAFF. CDR3 DNA: TGTGCCGGTCAGGGGGCAGGGAACACTGAAGCTTTCTTT.

The count of this clone is one. The CDR3 nucleotides read TGTGCCAGCAGTCTTAGCGGGAGGGACAAGTTCTTC. It yields the protein CASSLSGRDKFF. The V gene is TRBV28, the J gene TRBJ2-1, with 11 bases aligning to TRBD2. The CDR3 consists of 12 residues. Trimming took 5 bases from V and 14 from J; bases not matched to a gene: 5. Germline V gene data show CDR1 as MDHEN and CDR2 as SYDVKM. Full variable domain (rest looked up from reference TRBV28 and TRBJ2-1): DVKVTQSSRYLVKRTGEKVFLECVQDMDHENMFWYRQDPGLGLRLIYFSYDVKMKEKGDIPEGYSVSREKKERFSLILESASTNQTSMYLCASSLSGRDKFFGPGTRLTVL.

On this clone itself: Other DNA sequences in the same sample also yield this CDR3. This chain joins TRBV6-5 and TRBJ2-3, with D unclear. The CDR3 contains 13 residues. V dropped 5 bases and J dropped 4 bases, with 10 bases sitting between them. The germline CDR1 and CDR2 sequences are MNHEY and SVGAGI. CDR3 bases: TGTGCCAGCAGTCCCCCAGGAGCAGATACGCAGTATTTT. This codes for CASSPPGADTQYF.

This chain connects TRBV14 to TRBJ1-1; 8 bases fit TRBD1. The V gene end was trimmed by 3 bases and the J gene end by 4 bases; junction bases not matched to a gene: 10. The germline gives CDR1 SGHDN, CDR2 FVKESK. The CDR3 contains 16 residues. The CDR3 nucleotides are TGTGCCAGCAGCCAGCTAACAGGGGGTGGTGGCACTGAAGCTTTCTTT. Its protein product is CASSQLTGGGGTEAFF.

This rearrangement joins TRBV6-6 to TRBJ1-1; no clear D gene. CDR1 is MNHNY, CDR2 SVGAGI, per germline (reference sequence). With 5 bases removed from V and 0 bases from J, the gap between germline ends came to 13 bases. The CDR3 extends over 15 amino acids. In DNA form, the CDR3 reads TGTGCCAGCAGTCCGCTCGTTGACATGAACACTGAAGCTTTCTTT. It is translated as CASSPLVDMNTEAFF.

The chain couples TRBV15 to TRBJ2-1, with 8 positions matching TRBD2. Trimming removed 4 bases from V and 0 bases from J; junction bases left unmatched: 11. Germline assignment: CDR1 LNHNV and CDR2 YYDKDF (reference sequence). This CDR3 is 18 amino acids long. CDR3 in amino acids: CATSTEMPGLGSYNEQFF. The CDR3 DNA reads as TGTGCCACCAGCACAGAAATGCCGGGACTAGGCTCCTACAATGAGCAGTTCTTC.

V and J are TRBV15 and TRBJ2-1; 11 bases are shared with TRBD2. The CDR3 contains 16 residues. Germline values: CDR1 LNHNV, CDR2 YYDKDF (reference sequence). The V segment lost 5 bases and the J segment 4 bases; nucleotides outside the gene matches: 7. The CDR3 sequence: CATSGRLAGSYNEQFF. CDR3 in DNA: TGTGCCACCAGCGGAAGACTAGCGGGAAGTTACAATGAGCAGTTCTTC.

On this clone itself: The same CDR3 can be traced to other DNA sequences in this sample. The chain joins TRBV28 to TRBJ1-3; no firm D call. The V end was cut by 4 bases, the J end by 0 bases, with 7 bases between. The germline gives CDR1 MDHEN, CDR2 SYDVKM. The length of the CDR3 is 14 residues. The CDR3 DNA is TGTGCCAGCAGTTCCACGTTCTCTGGAAACACCATATATTTT. Encoded protein: CASSSTFSGNTIYF.

The J gene is TRBJ2-6, the V gene TRBV2, with a possible D match to TRBD2 (6 bases). The CDR3 spans 17 residues. Trimming removed 4 bases from V and 2 bases from J, with 15 bases in between. Germline CDR1 is SNHLY and CDR2 is FYNNEI. The CDR3: CASSGGRRMAGANVLTF. The CDR3 DNA follows: TGTGCCAGCAGTGGGGGGAGGAGGATGGCTGGGGCCAACGTCCTGACTTTC.

The J gene is TRBJ2-1, the V gene TRBV19, with 12 positions matching TRBD1. CDR3 length: 15 residues. The junction had 7 bases not matched to a gene; V was cut back by 5 bases and J by 8 bases. Germline V gives CDR1 LNHDA, CDR2 SQIVND (reference sequence). This chain's CDR3 is CASSYRDRGLDEQFF. The CDR3 bases are TGTGCCAGTAGTTATCGGGACAGGGGGCTAGATGAGCAGTTCTTC.